Following are 4 T cell receptor beta chains from one sample sequenced in a study of blood T cells in healthy people across ages. A second PCR, run for 7 to 11 cycles, used a sample-barcoded 5' primer plus a J-beta primer mix. MiXCR was run by TCRdb on the 5' RACE reads, yielding one entry per CDR3 protein. This sample has roughly 2 million distinct CDR3 sequences, with around half found just once. The sample was blood. Every receptor here comes from a woman aged 40 to 50 in good health.

The table lists this clonotype with a few counts. The chain couples TRBV10-1 to TRBJ2-7; 8 bases agree with TRBD1. Germline loops: CDR1 WNHNN, CDR2 SYGVQD (reference sequence). The CDR3 contains 13 residues. The V segment lost 7 bases and the J segment 4 bases; nucleotides outside the gene matches: 6. The CDR3 coding sequence is TGCGCCAGCAAGGACCAGGGGGCTTACGAGCAGTACTTC. Its translation is CASKDQGAYEQYF.

This chain joins TRBV7-2 and TRBJ2-3, with 10 bases lining up with TRBD2. CDR3 length: 16 amino acids. V was pared by 1 base and J by 5 bases, with 6 bases of the junction left unmatched. CDR1 and CDR2 (germline): SGHTA, FQGNSA. CDR3 region: CASSLGAGGYEDTQYF. The CDR3, as DNA: TGTGCCAGCAGCTTAGGAGCGGGGGGGTATGAAGATACGCAGTATTTT.

The gene calls are TRBV29-1 and TRBJ2-3; D might be TRBD2 (7 bases). The V end was cut by 1 base, the J end by 3 bases, with 14 bases between. Germline V gives CDR1 SQVTM, CDR2 ANQGSEA. This CDR3 comprises 15 residues. The CDR3 sequence: CSVEALRGGTDTQYF. CDR3 DNA sequence: TGCAGCGTTGAAGCCCTTAGGGGGGGGACAGATACGCAGTATTTT.

V and J are TRBV28 and TRBJ2-1, with 8 bases identical to TRBD2. The CDR3 runs to 15 residues. Germline assignment: CDR1 MDHEN and CDR2 SYDVKM. The J segment lost 7 bases and the V segment lost 4 bases, leaving 9 bases of the junction unmatched. The CDR3 reads CASSSLTGGPNEQFF. DNA for the CDR3: TGTGCCAGCAGTTCCTTAACGGGGGGGCCGAATGAGCAGTTCTTC.